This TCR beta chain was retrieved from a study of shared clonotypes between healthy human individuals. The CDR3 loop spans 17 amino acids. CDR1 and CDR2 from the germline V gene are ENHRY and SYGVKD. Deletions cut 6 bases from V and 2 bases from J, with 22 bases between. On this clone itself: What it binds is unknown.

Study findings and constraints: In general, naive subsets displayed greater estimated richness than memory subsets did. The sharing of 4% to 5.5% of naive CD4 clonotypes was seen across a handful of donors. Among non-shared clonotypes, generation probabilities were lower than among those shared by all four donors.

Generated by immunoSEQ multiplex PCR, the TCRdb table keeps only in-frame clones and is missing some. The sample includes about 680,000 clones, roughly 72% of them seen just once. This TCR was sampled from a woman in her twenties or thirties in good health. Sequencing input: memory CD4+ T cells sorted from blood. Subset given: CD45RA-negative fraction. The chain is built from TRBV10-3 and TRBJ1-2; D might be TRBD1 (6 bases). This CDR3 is CAIRTTRMDSLNYGYTF. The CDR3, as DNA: TGTGCCATCAGAACCACCCGGATGGACAGTCTAAACTATGGCTACACCTTC.